This TCR beta chain derives from a study of CD8 T cells in ankylosing spondylitis. General study points: Within peripheral blood, clones linked to disease were CD8+ and relatively rare. Seemingly distinctive of ankylosing spondylitis blood was a TCR beta motif formed by eight highly homologous variants. From matched ankylosing spondylitis synovial fluid, disease-linked clones were reportedly recovered at significantly enriched levels.

CDR1 and CDR2 from the germline V gene are SGHTA and FQGNSA. Trimming cost V 5 bases and J 5 bases; bases outside gene matches: 7. The CDR3 is made up of 15 amino acids. Each TCR beta library was made by quantitative 5'-RACE that incorporated molecular barcodes. TCRdb fed the 5' RACE reads into MiXCR, producing one record per CDR3 protein. This table has fewer than 250,000 distinct CDR3 sequences, roughly 26% appearing once. This clonotype was picked up many times. Its antigen is as yet unknown. Sequencing input: blood, either unsorted or a sorted T cell fraction (not recorded which). V and J are TRBV7-2 and TRBJ2-1, with 9 bases identical to TRBD1. The sequence derives from a male donor with ankylosing spondylitis or in good health (not recorded which). The CDR3 loop is CASSPGQGPNNEQFF. CDR3 DNA sequence: TGTGCCAGCAGCCCGGGACAGGGTCCCAACAATGAGCAGTTCTTC.